What follows are 20 T cell receptor beta chains derived from one specimen sequenced in a study of T-cell reconstitution after alpha-beta-depleted transplantation in children. This sample's TCRbeta library carried unique molecular identifier barcodes. Each CDR3 protein is one row after TCRdb ran MiXCR on the PCR reads. The sample consists of 800,000 to 1,000,000 distinct CDR3 sequences, under 30% of them appearing once. Sequencing used PBMCs, mostly from graft donor cells, obtained 360 days after TCRalphabeta/CD19-depleted stem cell transplant. The receptors come from a boy under two years old who had a stem cell transplant for SCID, so the T cells may come from the graft donor.

The gene calls are TRBV20-1 and TRBJ2-2, with D hard to call. The V and J ends lost 5 bases and 0 bases respectively, with 7 bases between them. This CDR3 spans 13 amino acids. Germline CDR1 DFQATT, CDR2 SNEGSKA (reference sequence). CDR3 in DNA: TGCAGTGCTTTGCAGGCGAACACCGGGGAGCTGTTTTTT. As protein: CSALQANTGELFF.

This clonotype was found a few times. This chain joins TRBV5-1 and TRBJ2-3; D not resolved. The germline V gene has CDR1 SGHRS and CDR2 YFSETQ. Deletions cut 1 base from V and 6 bases from J, with 9 bases between. The CDR3 extends over 13 amino acids. Written as DNA, the CDR3 is TGCGCCAGCAGCTTGTACGCGCCCGATACGCAGTATTTT. It is translated as CASSLYAPDTQYF.

This clonotype has just a few counts. The gene calls are TRBV29-1 and TRBJ1-1; D is unresolved. CDR1 is SQVTM, CDR2 ANQGSEA, per germline. The CDR3 covers 14 residues. Trimming pared 7 bases from V and 1 base from J, leaving 16 bases between. CDR3 sequence: CSAMPLTANTEAFF. The DNA for the CDR3 is TGCAGCGCCATGCCCCTAACAGCGAACACTGAAGCTTTCTTT.

This clonotype came up a few times. The chain employs TRBV29-1 and TRBJ1-1; 7 nucleotides align to TRBD1. The CDR3 contains 13 residues. The J segment lost 1 base and the V segment lost 4 bases, leaving 3 bases of the junction unmatched. Germline V gene lookup returns CDR1 SQVTM and CDR2 ANQGSEA. The CDR3 loop is CSVVRQGNTEAFF. The CDR3 bases are TGCAGCGTTGTAAGACAGGGGAACACTGAAGCTTTCTTT.

This chain's CDR3 is CASSRSRGTYEQYF. CDR3 DNA: TGTGCCAGCAGCCGTTCCCGGGGAACCTACGAGCAGTACTTC. The chain joins TRBV14 to TRBJ2-7; D might be TRBD2 (5 bases). V lost 4 bases and J lost 2, with 12 bases in between. CDR3 length: 14 amino acids. Germline CDR1 SGHDN, CDR2 FVKESK.

In its sample, this clonotype was seen a few times. The V call is TRBV5-1, the J call TRBJ2-3; unclear D gene. Trimming removed 0 bases from V and 6 bases from J, with 17 bases in between. The CDR3 has 16 residues. Per the germline V gene, CDR1 is SGHRS and CDR2 is YFSETQ. The CDR3 loop reads CASSLAPDLRADTQYF. DNA for the CDR3: TGCGCCAGCAGCTTGGCCCCGGACCTCCGGGCTGATACGCAGTATTTT.

This chain uses TRBV4-2 with TRBJ1-5; perhaps TRBD1 as D (5 bases). This CDR3 is built from 15 residues. V was cut by 0 bases and J by 7 bases, with 13 bases left in between. The V gene's germline CDR1 is LGHNA and CDR2 YNFKEQ. In DNA form, the CDR3 reads TGTGCCAGCAGCCAAGATGAACAGGCACACCAGCCCCAGCATTTT. Its translation: CASSQDEQAHQPQHF.

This clonotype was detected only a few times. The chain combines TRBV10-3 with TRBJ2-1; 8 bases map to TRBD1. The CDR3 contains 14 residues. V shed 4 bases, J shed 7 bases, and the junction held 6 bases outside the gene matches. CDR1 is ENHRY, CDR2 SYGVKD, per germline. CDR3 coding DNA: TGTGCCATCAGTGGACAGGGGCTAGGGAATGAGCAGTTCTTC. Its translation is CAISGQGLGNEQFF.

This clonotype showed up just a few times. The J gene is TRBJ2-5, the V gene TRBV4-2; no clear D. Germline V gives CDR1 LGHNA, CDR2 YNFKEQ. Trimming shortened V by 0 bases and J by 7 bases, and 18 bases separated the two germline ends. The CDR3 spans 16 residues. The CDR3 here is CASSQDLAEGGRTQYF. CDR3 in DNA: TGTGCCAGCAGCCAAGATCTGGCCGAAGGCGGACGGACCCAGTACTTC.

The chain carries TRBV7-6 and TRBJ2-1; 8 bases match TRBD2. Germline CDR1 reads SGHVS; CDR2 reads FNYEAQ. This CDR3 is 17 amino acids long. Trimming removed 3 bases from V and 0 bases from J; junction bases left unmatched: 7. The CDR3: CASSLGLSGASYNEQFF. The CDR3 DNA is TGTGCCAGCAGCTTGGGACTTAGCGGGGCCTCCTACAATGAGCAGTTCTTC. The complete variable domain, with remaining parts taken from reference TRBV7-6 and TRBJ2-1, reads GAGVSQSPRYKVTKRGQDVALRCDPISGHVSLYWYRQALGQGPEFLTYFNYEAQQDKSGLPNDRFSAERPEGSISTLTIQRTEQRDSAMYRCASSLGLSGASYNEQFFGPGTRLTVL.

This clonotype was recorded only once. The CDR3 protein is CSATATGDQAFF. The CDR3 region has the DNA TGCAGTGCAACAGCGACAGGGGATCAAGCTTTCTTT. The chain joins TRBV20-1 to TRBJ1-1; 8 bases fit TRBD1. This CDR3 is 12 amino acids long. The J segment lost 9 bases and the V segment lost 6 bases, leaving 9 bases of the junction unmatched. Germline assignment: CDR1 DFQATT and CDR2 SNEGSKA (reference sequence).

The V call is TRBV20-1, the J call TRBJ2-5; 7 bases are shared with TRBD2. Germline values: CDR1 DFQATT, CDR2 SNEGSKA (reference sequence). V dropped 6 bases and J dropped 7; count of bases not matched to a gene: 11. This CDR3 comprises 13 residues. DNA of the CDR3: TGCAGTGCCGGGGGGACGGCCCAGGGGACCCAGTACTTC. This encodes CSAGGTAQGTQYF.

The J gene is TRBJ2-5, the V gene TRBV11-2; 7 positions match TRBD2. Germline CDR1 is SGHAT and CDR2 is FQNNGV. The CDR3 spans 15 residues. V gave up 2 bases and J gave up 3 bases; unmatched junction bases: 6. The CDR3 loop reads CASSLSGTTKETQYF. CDR3 sequence (DNA): TGTGCCAGCAGCTTAAGTGGGACTACCAAAGAGACCCAGTACTTC.

This chain connects TRBV20-1 to TRBJ2-1; 13 bases align to TRBD2. CDR1 and CDR2 from the germline V gene are DFQATT and SNEGSKA (reference sequence). The CDR3 contains 18 residues. V lost 5 bases to trimming and J lost 0 bases; unmatched junction nucleotides: 10. DNA for the CDR3: TGCAGTGCTTATACTCCGGGACTAGCGGGGAGCTCCTACAATGAGCAGTTCTTC. It yields the protein CSAYTPGLAGSSYNEQFF.

The chain joins TRBV20-1 to TRBJ1-2, with D hard to call. The CDR3 loop spans 13 amino acids. The ends were cut back, 5 bases at V and 4 bases at J, with 14 bases in the middle. Germline CDR1 DFQATT, CDR2 SNEGSKA (reference sequence). Here the CDR3 reads CSAPYQTSYGYTF. CDR3 bases: TGCAGTGCTCCCTATCAGACGTCCTATGGCTACACCTTC.

V gene TRBV20-1 combines with J gene TRBJ2-3; 12 bases align to TRBD1. Germline V CDR1 and CDR2: DFQATT, SNEGSKA (reference sequence). Germline trimming cut 5 bases from V and 1 base from J; bases unmatched to any gene: 4. This CDR3 has 15 amino acids. The CDR3 here is CSAPGQGAGTDTQYF. In DNA form, the CDR3 reads TGCAGTGCTCCGGGACAGGGGGCTGGCACAGATACGCAGTATTTT.

This clonotype has a handful of counts. The gene calls are TRBV11-2 and TRBJ2-7; 7 nucleotides agree with TRBD1. Germline-derived CDR1 and CDR2 are SGHAT and FQNNGV. The CDR3 contains 16 residues. J lost 0 bases, V lost 0 bases, and 5 bases had no gene match. The chain's CDR3 is CASSLDEGAGSYEQYF. CDR3 in DNA: TGTGCCAGCAGCTTAGATGAGGGGGCAGGCTCCTACGAGCAGTACTTC.

This clonotype was detected a few times. The rearrangement joins TRBV12-3 or TRBV12-4 to TRBJ1-1; D is possibly TRBD1 (5 bases). The V end lost 0 bases, the J end lost 10 bases, and 21 bases lay between the germline ends. This CDR3 is built from 16 residues. CDR3 sequence reads: CASSLAGTKGVVGAFF. CDR3 nucleotides: TGTGCCAGCAGTTTAGCGGGTACCAAAGGGGTAGTGGGAGCTTTCTTT.

The chain recombines TRBV11-2 with TRBJ2-1, with 8 bases lining up with TRBD2. This CDR3 spans 16 amino acids. CDR1 is SGHAT and CDR2 is FQNNGV in the germline V gene. Trimming took 2 bases from V and 3 from J; bases not matched to a gene: 6. This chain's CDR3 is CASSLQPGGHYNEQFF. CDR3 in DNA: TGTGCCAGCAGCTTACAACCGGGGGGGCACTACAATGAGCAGTTCTTC.

Points on this clonotype: Without the conserved terminal phenylalanine or tryptophan, this CDR3 likely stems from a read error. The chain couples TRBV12-3 or TRBV12-4 to TRBJ1-1; D uncertain. This CDR3 is built from 16 residues. The ends were cut back, 0 bases at V and 7 bases at J, with 18 bases in the middle. The CDR3 DNA is TGTGCCAGCAGTTTAGCGGGTGGGATCAGAACAAATGAAGCTTTCGTT. This translates into CASSLAGGIRTNEAFV.